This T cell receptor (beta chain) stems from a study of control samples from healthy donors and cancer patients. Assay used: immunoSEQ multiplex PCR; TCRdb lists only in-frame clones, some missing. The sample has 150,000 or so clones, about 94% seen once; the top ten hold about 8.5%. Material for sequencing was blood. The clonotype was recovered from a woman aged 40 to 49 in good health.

The CDR3 loop reads CASKGDAAFRDGYTF. In DNA, the CDR3 is TGTGCCAGCAAAGGGGACGCGGCTTTTAGGGATGGCTACACCTTC. This chain links TRBV6-5 with TRBJ1-2, with D perhaps TRBD1 (5 bases). Germline V gene lookup returns CDR1 MNHEY and CDR2 SVGAGI. This CDR3 is 15 amino acids long. Trimming removed 7 bases from V and 6 bases from J, with 21 bases in between.